Sequencing of this T cell receptor beta chain was carried out in a study of beta chain features in type 1 diabetes. Regarding this clone: The antigen is not known.

Expressed TCRB transcripts were sequenced because the entire RNA isolate underwent reverse transcription. Measured with immunoSEQ multiplex PCR; TCRdb has only the in-frame clones, and not every one. Here the sample spans a few hundred thousand clones, 25% to 30% being singletons. This CDR3 is built from 15 residues. Germline CDR1 and CDR2: SGDLS and YYNGEE. Trimming took 2 bases from V and 1 from J; bases not matched to a gene: 3. Study conclusions and caveats: Type 1 diabetes patients had moderately but significantly shorter TCRB CDR3s in all four CD4+ subsets. In comparison with healthy donors, patients had naive, central memory and Treg TCRB repertoires that appeared more similar. The question left open here concerned HLA type influencing TCRB rearrangement.

The sequence was obtained from a man aged 30 to 45 in good health. Sequencing was performed on central memory CD4+ T cells from blood. The chain combines TRBV9 with TRBJ2-5; 9 bases are shared with TRBD2. CDR3: CASSVSGSSQETQYF. The CDR3 DNA reads TGTGCCAGCAGCGTTAGCGGGAGCTCCCAAGAGACCCAGTACTTC.